This TCR beta chain was identified in a study of blood T cell repertoires in COVID-19. The age range of participants was about 18 to 90 years, with residence in around 22 US areas. Trimming took 5 bases from V and 5 from J; bases not matched to a gene: 10. From germline, CDR1 is KGHSH and CDR2 LQKENI. This CDR3 contains 16 residues. In the authors' methods: Estimates of nucleated cell counts were drawn from the amplification of reference gene primers. Profiled with immunoSEQ multiplex PCR; TCRdb holds only in-frame clones, not every one. V and J calls and clone size are copied from that table; D and trimming were computed from the DNA. The table records approximately 140,000 clones, around nine tenths of them present only once.

The chain couples TRBV18 to TRBJ2-5; 11 nucleotides line up with TRBD1. Sequenced material: PBMCs or T cells enriched from blood (not recorded which). The TCR sequence derives from a woman aged 45-59 years who had recovered from COVID-19. The CDR3 bases are TGTGCCAGCTCAATCGGACAGGGGGCGCGGTATGAGACCCAGTACTTC. The encoded protein is CASSIGQGARYETQYF.